This passage covers 24 T cell receptor beta chains from one sample sequenced in a study of spatial heterogeneity in lung cancer. Study conclusions and caveats: The number of expanded tumor alpha and beta chains correlated with mutation number.

The antigens of these receptors remain unknown. A single record per CDR3 protein comes from TCRdb applying MiXCR to the 5' RACE reads. The sample consists of some 10,000 distinct CDR3 sequences, less than 5.5% of them appearing once. The time point was: sample taken at primary tumor resection. The sample was lung tumor tissue, taken at surgery. These TCRs come from a male donor with early-stage non-small cell lung cancer.

This clonotype was observed at least ten times. This beta chain is a stray sequence in a library constructed for alpha chains; its clone size is not meaningful. The genes are TRBV29-1 and TRBJ2-2; TRBD2 agrees at 10 bases. The junction had 5 bases not matched to a gene; V was cut back by 6 bases and J by 4 bases. Germline CDR1 and CDR2: SQVTM and ANQGSEA. The CDR3 runs to 14 residues. The CDR3 here is CSVWASGGTGELFF. In DNA form, the CDR3 reads TGCAGCGTGTGGGCTAGCGGGGGCACCGGGGAGCTGTTTTTT.

In this sample, this clonotype turned up many times. This beta chain is off target for a library built for alpha chains, so its abundance means little. The chain carries TRBV7-9 and TRBJ2-1; D might be TRBD1 (5 bases). The CDR3 covers 13 residues. Germline V gene sequence: CDR1 SEHNR, CDR2 FQNEAQ (reference sequence). The V end lost 8 bases, the J end lost 4 bases, and 12 bases lay between the germline ends. The DNA of the CDR3 is TGTGCCAGCGGAAGACAGAGTTACAATGAGCAGTTCTTC. Protein product: CASGRQSYNEQFF.

This clonotype is labeled medium-sized. Because this beta chain is a stray read in a library intended to capture alpha chains, its abundance should not be given much weight. This rearrangement joins TRBV12-3 or TRBV12-4 to TRBJ1-1; TRBD1 aligns across 10 bases. After removal of 6 bases from V and 2 bases from J, the junction contained 3 bases not matched to a gene. The CDR3 sequence is 14 residues long. In nucleotides, the CDR3 is TGTGCCAGCAGCTGGGACAGGGGAAACACTGAAGCTTTCTTT. As protein: CASSWDRGNTEAFF.

The sample holds many counts of this clonotype. Being off target in a library aimed at alpha chains, this beta chain has a size of little meaning. The chain has TRBV12-3 or TRBV12-4 and TRBJ1-6; the match to TRBD1 covers 10 bases. CDR3 length: 15 amino acids. Unmatched junction bases numbered 8, after V lost 7 bases and J lost 8 bases. CDR3 in amino acids: CASTTRTGGDSPLHF. Here the CDR3 DNA reads TGTGCCAGCACCACCAGGACAGGGGGGGATTCACCCCTCCACTTT.

Relative to its sample, this clonotype is medium-sized. The library was prepared for alpha chains; this beta chain is a stray read, so its frequency means little. The chain recombines TRBV10-3 with TRBJ2-7; 7 nucleotides line up with TRBD2. This CDR3 has 15 residues. Germline values: CDR1 ENHRY, CDR2 SYGVKD. V was clipped by 3 bases and J by 1 base; unmatched bases: 6. The CDR3 sequence: CAISEFAGESYEQYF. The CDR3 DNA reads TGTGCCATCAGTGAATTTGCGGGAGAGTCCTACGAGCAGTACTTC.

This clonotype was found many times. This beta chain slipped into a library made for alpha chains as a stray read, so its size is not meaningful. The chain employs TRBV4-3 and TRBJ1-5; D perhaps matches TRBD1 (5 bases). V was pared by 1 base and J by 4 bases, with 8 bases between. CDR3 length: 14 amino acids. The germline CDR1 and CDR2 sequences are LGHNA and YSLEER. The CDR3 loop reads CASSQAGGNQPQHF. Here the CDR3 DNA reads TGCGCCAGCAGCCAAGCTGGGGGTAATCAGCCCCAGCATTTT.

A note on this clonotype: The library was designed around alpha chains, so this beta chain is a stray read whose abundance carries little weight. This chain's CDR3 is CASSFRRNSYEQYF. The CDR3 nucleotides read TGTGCCAGCAGCTTCCGCAGGAACTCCTACGAGCAGTACTTC. This chain links TRBV7-8 with TRBJ2-7, with D hard to call. Germline V gene data show CDR1 as SGHVS and CDR2 as FQNEAQ. The V end was cut by 3 bases, the J end by 0 bases, with 9 bases between. The CDR3 covers 14 residues.

This clonotype has at least ten counts. This beta chain came through as a stray read in a library set up for alpha chains, and its size says little. V is TRBV9 and J is TRBJ2-7, with D perhaps matching TRBD1 (6 bases). The CDR3 has 13 residues. Germline CDR1 SGDLS, CDR2 YYNGEE. V was shortened by 4 bases and J by 0 bases, with 8 bases between the two germline ends. The DNA of the CDR3 is TGTGCCAGCAGCCCACAGGGCTCCTACGAGCAGTACTTC. Its translation: CASSPQGSYEQYF.

This clonotype has a count of ten or more. This beta chain is off target for a library built for alpha chains, so its abundance means little. J is TRBJ2-7 and V is TRBV20-1; D call uncertain. In germline, CDR1 is DFQATT, CDR2 SNEGSKA (reference sequence). The CDR3 length is 12 residues. The V end lost 0 bases, the J end lost 7 bases, and 10 bases lay between the germline ends. The CDR3, as DNA: TGCAGTGCTAGAGATCCTTTGGCAGAGCAGTACTTC. The encoded protein is CSARDPLAEQYF.

This clonotype was recorded many times. In a library made to pick up alpha chains, this beta chain is a stray read with a size that means little. V and J are TRBV4-1 and TRBJ2-3, with D perhaps TRBD1 or TRBD2 (5 bases each). Trimming cost V 3 bases and J 2 bases, with 9 bases left between them. The CDR3 totals 14 residues. Germline lookup yields CDR1 MGHRA and CDR2 YSYEKL. The CDR3 loop is CASSHSGPTDTQYF. The DNA for the CDR3 is TGCGCCAGCAGCCATTCGGGGCCCACAGATACGCAGTATTTT.

This clonotype was counted a single time. At one of its ends the junction is not consistent with the germline gene, which may arise from a read error. This beta chain is a stray read from a library made for alpha chains; its abundance is not meaningful. The gene calls are TRBV20-1 and TRBJ2-7; D not certain. The length of the CDR3 is 15 residues. Germline V gene data show CDR1 as DFQATT and CDR2 as SNEGSKA (reference sequence). CDR3 DNA sequence: TGCAGTGCTAGAAGTCCGTGGGCAATGACCTACGAGCGGTACTTC. This gives the protein CSARSPWAMTYERYF.

This clonotype was detected many times. This beta chain is an off-target read within a library intended for alpha chains, so its frequency means little. The chain combines TRBV14 with TRBJ2-1, with TRBD1 matching 8 bases. Germline V lookup: CDR1 SGHDN, CDR2 FVKESK. V shed 2 bases, J shed 9 bases, and the junction held 9 bases outside the gene matches. The CDR3 runs 15 residues. Here the CDR3 reads CASSQKHRGSGEQFF. In nucleotides, the CDR3 is TGTGCCAGCAGCCAAAAGCACAGGGGGTCTGGTGAGCAGTTCTTC.

This clonotype has ten or more counts. Because the library targeted alpha chains, this beta chain is an off-target read whose size means little. The chain carries TRBV12-3 or TRBV12-4 and TRBJ1-6; a possible D gene is TRBD1 (5 bases). The CDR3 extends over 16 amino acids. V lost 6 bases, J lost 6 bases, and 18 bases lay in between. The CDR3 region has the DNA TGTGCCAGCAGACGTATTGAGAGGGGACCTAATTCACCCCTCCACTTT. Translating gives CASRRIERGPNSPLHF.

This clonotype was seen many times. This beta chain came through as a stray read in a library set up for alpha chains, and its size says little. This chain uses TRBV6-5 with TRBJ1-1; 8 nucleotides match TRBD1. V lost 0 bases to trimming and J lost 1 base; unmatched junction nucleotides: 4. Germline loops: CDR1 MNHEY, CDR2 SVGAGI. The CDR3 has 16 amino acids. The DNA of the CDR3 is TGTGCCAGCAGTTACTCCCCGACAGGGGCGAACACTGAAGCTTTCTTT. This codes for CASSYSPTGANTEAFF.

This clonotype was counted a few times. This beta chain is off target for a library built for alpha chains, so its abundance means little. CDR3 DNA sequence: TGTGCCAGCAGTCCGACTAGCGGACCCTACAATGAGCAGTTCTTC. Its protein is CASSPTSGPYNEQFF. The chain is built from TRBV7-2 and TRBJ2-1; 9 positions agree with TRBD2. This CDR3 is 15 amino acids long. The junction had 5 bases not matched to a gene; V was cut back by 6 bases and J by 2 bases. CDR1 is SGHTA, CDR2 FQGNSA, per germline.

At least ten counts were recorded for this clonotype. This beta chain lies outside the target of a library built for alpha chains; its clone size means little. The J gene is TRBJ2-3, the V gene TRBV7-2; D unresolved. There are 13 residues in the CDR3. V lost 5 bases, J lost 3 bases, and 9 bases lay in between. Germline assignment: CDR1 SGHTA and CDR2 FQGNSA. CDR3: CASSRQVTDTQYF. The CDR3 DNA follows: TGTGCCAGCAGCCGCCAGGTTACAGATACGCAGTATTTT.

This clonotype was picked up many times. Since it is a stray read in a library aimed at alpha chains, this beta chain has a size that is not meaningful. CDR3 protein: CASSQGRDVGYTF. The CDR3 DNA reads TGTGCCAGCAGCCAAGGTCGGGACGTTGGCTACACCTTC. The chain recombines TRBV3-1 with TRBJ1-2; possible D gene TRBD1, 5 bases. CDR3 length: 13 amino acids. V lost 1 base to trimming and J lost 7 bases, with 10 bases between them. CDR1 is LGHDT and CDR2 is YNNKEL in the germline V gene (reference sequence).

This clonotype was observed many times. This beta chain is an unintended read in a library built for alpha chains; its size means little. The V and J genes are TRBV20-1 and TRBJ1-6, with D tentatively TRBD1 (5 bases). Between the trimmed V and J ends, which lost 7 bases and 14 bases, there was a span of 9 bases. The germline V gene has CDR1 DFQATT and CDR2 SNEGSKA (reference sequence). The CDR3 consists of 9 residues. The CDR3 DNA reads TGCAGTGGACAGCATGCCCTCCACTTT. Encoded protein: CSGQHALHF.

This clonotype was counted ten times or more. A library made for alpha chains picked up this beta chain off target, so its size means little. The chain is built from TRBV3-1 and TRBJ2-1, with D perhaps matching TRBD2 (6 bases). From germline, CDR1 is LGHDT and CDR2 YNNKEL (reference sequence). The V and J ends lost 0 bases and 7 bases respectively, with 7 bases between them. The CDR3 spans 13 residues. Here the CDR3 reads CASSQDGGNEQFF. For the CDR3, the DNA is TGTGCCAGCAGCCAAGACGGGGGAAATGAGCAGTTCTTC.

This clonotype has only a few counts. With the library built for alpha chains, this beta chain is off target and its frequency is not meaningful. The chain has TRBV9 and TRBJ1-1; D gene uncertain. V lost 6 bases, J lost 0 bases, and 9 bases lay in between. CDR1 is SGDLS and CDR2 is YYNGEE in the germline V gene. The CDR3 runs 13 residues. The CDR3 sequence: CASNRDLNTEAFF. CDR3 coding DNA: TGTGCCAGCAACAGAGATTTGAACACTGAAGCTTTCTTT.

A note on this clonotype: This beta chain appears as a stray read in a library generated for alpha chains; its size is not informative. The chain links TRBV6-2 or TRBV6-3 to TRBJ2-7; 11 bases are shared with TRBD1. This CDR3 spans 14 amino acids. Germline V gene sequence: CDR1 MNHEY, CDR2 SVGEGT. J lost 6 bases, V lost 8 bases, and 9 bases had no gene match. CDR3: CASAIGQGAAEQYF. As DNA, the CDR3 is TGTGCCAGCGCAATTGGACAGGGGGCGGCCGAGCAGTACTTC.

A word on this clonotype: A library made for alpha chains picked up this beta chain off target, so its size means little. The rearrangement links TRBV7-9 to TRBJ2-3; perhaps TRBD2 as D (5 bases). CDR3 length equals 16 residues. The V end lost 5 bases, the J end lost 2 bases, and 17 bases lay between the germline ends. Germline loops: CDR1 SEHNR, CDR2 FQNEAQ (reference sequence). The CDR3 spells CASSGLGRGNTDTQYF. The CDR3 bases are TGTGCCAGCAGCGGCCTGGGCCGGGGTAACACAGATACGCAGTATTTT.

This clonotype was seen many times. This beta chain represents an off-target read in a library built for alpha chains; its size is of limited meaning. The V call is TRBV2, the J call TRBJ2-2; tentatively, D is TRBD1 (6 bases). Germline V gene sequence: CDR1 SNHLY, CDR2 FYNNEI. Trimming took off 5 bases at V and 5 bases at J, with 9 bases between the two ends. The CDR3 spans 13 residues. The CDR3 DNA reads TGTGCCAGCAGTTCTGACAGGACCGGGGAGCTGTTTTTT. Its protein is CASSSDRTGELFF.

This clonotype is labeled large (0.1 to 1%). This beta chain appears as a stray read in a library generated for alpha chains; its size is not informative. The genes are TRBV27 and TRBJ2-7; TRBD2 aligns across 11 bases. The ends lost 5 bases at V and 0 bases at J; junction bases unmatched: 18. The CDR3 is made up of 20 amino acids. Per the germline V gene, CDR1 is MNHEY and CDR2 is SMNVEV (reference sequence). Written as DNA, the CDR3 is TGTGCCAGCAGTCTGAAGAATTCCGGGACTAGCGGAGAGAGCTCCTACGAGCAGTACTTC. Translated: CASSLKNSGTSGESSYEQYF.